These T cell receptor beta chains were read from a single sample in a study of cytomegalovirus exposure and HLA in healthy donors. This table comes from immunoSEQ multiplex PCR, and its TCRdb copy is limited to in-frame clones, with some not included. The sample shows 150,000 to 200,000 clones, approximately 81% of them seen only once. The specimen was PBMCs. These TCRs come from a man aged 45-65 years in good health and CMV-seronegative. CDR3s include the opening cysteine and the closing phenylalanine or tryptophan. The D gene is left open where the match is weak. Expanded clones are given a class, and other clones once, few, many or no size at all.

TRBV19	.	.	TRBJ1-6	TGTGCCAGTAGTGGGGCCCAGGGCTCCTATAATTCACCCCTCCACTTT	CASSGAQGSYNSPLHF
TRBV5-4	.	TRBD1	TRBJ2-5	TGTGCCAGCAGCTCCGGGACAGAGTTCCAAGAGACCCAGTACTTC	CASSSGTEFQETQYF
TRBV29-1	.	.	TRBJ1-4	TGCAGCGTTTCCGTACCTCCCTCGAGGGAAAAACTGTTTTTT	CSVSVPPSREKLFF
TRBV4-1	few	TRBD2	TRBJ2-1	TGCGCCAGCAGCCAAGACCACACGGGTAGCGGGGGGGCGCGAACCTACAATGAGCAGTTCTTC	CASSQDHTGSGGARTYNEQFF
TRBV6-1	.	.	TRBJ1-6	TGTGCCAGCAGTGAGGGAGGGGGTCGGGGAAATTCACCCCTCCACTTT	CASSEGGGRGNSPLHF
TRBV29-1	.	.	TRBJ1-1	TGCAGCGTTGGATGGCAGAACACTGAAGCTTTCTTT	CSVGWQNTEAFF
TRBV19	.	TRBD2	TRBJ2-3	TGTGCCAGTAGTATCCGGCTAGCGGGGGGTGCTAGCACAGATACGCAGTATTTT	CASSIRLAGGASTDTQYF
TRBV10-2	once	TRBD1	TRBJ1-3	TGCGCCAGCAGGAGCGGGACAGGGGCTGGAAACACCATATATTTT	CASRSGTGAGNTIYF
TRBV7-2	.	.	TRBJ2-3	TGTGCCAGCAGCTTGCCCGGGGATACGCAGTATTTT	CASSLPGDTQYF
TRBV6-1	.	TRBD1	TRBJ1-2	TGTGCCAGCAGTGCCGGGACAGGCGGAAACTATGGCTACACCTTC	CASSAGTGGNYGYTF
TRBV7-9	.	TRBD1	TRBJ2-3	TGTGCCAGCAGTCAAGGGAGACAGGGCTCAGATACGCAGTATTTT	CASSQGRQGSDTQYF
TRBV19	.	.	TRBJ1-5	TGTGCCAGTAGAAGATGGACGCAGGGCTTGGATCAGCCCCAGCATTTT	CASRRWTQGLDQPQHF
TRBV5-4	.	TRBD1	TRBJ2-5	TGTGCCAGCGGGACAGGGGGGCGGGAGACCCAGTACTTC	CASGTGGRETQYF
TRBV5-1	.	.	TRBJ2-1	TGCGCCAGCAGCTTGGTAGGGGGTAATGAGCAGTTCTTC	CASSLVGGNEQFF
TRBV7-9	few	.	TRBJ1-2	TGTGCCAGCAGCTTAGCGGAGGGCTATGGCTACACCTTC	CASSLAEGYGYTF
TRBV29-1	.	.	TRBJ1-1	TGCAGCGTTCCCCGAGGCACTGAAGCTTTCTTT	CSVPRGTEAFF
TRBV6-6	.	TRBD1	TRBJ1-1	TGTGCCAGCAGTTACTCGAGGGGGCGAAACACTGAAGCTTTCTTT	CASSYSRGRNTEAFF
TRBV13	.	.	TRBJ1-2	TGTGCCAGCAGCTTAGGGTCAGGAAACTATGGCTACACCTTC	CASSLGSGNYGYTF
TRBV2	.	.	TRBJ2-6	TGTGCCAGCAAGGAGAACGACGGGACCAACGTCCTGACTTTC	CASKENDGTNVLTF
TRBV7-9	.	.	TRBJ2-5	TGTTCCAGCAGTTCAGGGTGGGAGACCCAGTACTTC	CSSSSGWETQYF
TRBV6-4	.	.	TRBJ2-2	TGTGCCAGCAGTGACTCGGGGAGCACCGGGGAGCTGTTTTTT	CASSDSGSTGELFF
TRBV14	.	TRBD1	TRBJ2-7	TGTGCCAGCAGCCGCACAGGGGTCGAGCAGTACTTC	CASSRTGVEQYF
TRBV6-5	.	TRBD2	TRBJ2-1	TGTGCCAGCAGTTACTCATCCGCGGGGGGATACAATGAGCAGTTCTTC	CASSYSSAGGYNEQFF
TRBV10-2	.	.	TRBJ2-5	TGCGCCAGCAGTTCCCAGCGGTTCGGGACCCAGTACTTC	CASSSQRFGTQYF
TRBV7-2	once	.	TRBJ1-5	TGTGCCAGCAGCCCCCGGGGTCAGCCCCAGCATTTT	CASSPRGQPQHF
TRBV10-3	once	TRBD2	TRBJ2-5	TGTGCCACCCAACCGGGACTAGCGGGCCTCCAAGAGACCCAGTACTTC	CATQPGLAGLQETQYF
TRBV2	.	TRBD2	TRBJ2-7	TGTGCCGGAGGGATGGGGCGGGGGACCTCCGAGCAGTACTTC	CAGGMGRGTSEQYF
TRBV7-9	.	TRBD2	TRBJ2-1	TGTGCCAGCAGCCCGCGCGGGGGGGCCTACAATGAGCAGTTCTTC	CASSPRGGAYNEQFF
TRBV30	.	.	TRBJ2-7	TGTGCCTGGAATGCGGGGACCAAGTACGAGCAGTACTTC	CAWNAGTKYEQYF
TRBV27	.	.	TRBJ2-7	TGTGCCAGCAGTTTAGAAGGGGCCGGCCAGCAGTACTTC	CASSLEGAGQQYF
TRBV4-2	.	.	TRBJ1-2	TGTGCCAGCAGCCAAGAGGTACTCGGGGGGCGGAACTATGGCTACACCTTC	CASSQEVLGGRNYGYTF
TRBV23-1	.	TRBD1	TRBJ2-7	TGCGCCAGCAGTCAAAAGGCTCGGGACAGGGAACACGAGCAGTACTTC	CASSQKARDREHEQYF
TRBV6-1	.	.	TRBJ2-3	TGTGCCAGCAGTGAATCGGCGGGGTTAACAGATACGCAGTATTTT	CASSESAGLTDTQYF
TRBV4-3	.	.	TRBJ2-5	TGCGCCAGCAGCCAGGATTGGCCTACGGGCCAAGAGACCCAGTACTTC	CASSQDWPTGQETQYF
TRBV6-5	.	.	TRBJ2-7	TGTGCCAGCAGTTACGAATATGGGGCCTACGAGCAGTACTTC	CASSYEYGAYEQYF
TRBV19	.	.	TRBJ1-5	TGTGCCAGTAGGGCAAGCAATCAGCCCCAGCATTTT	CASRASNQPQHF
TRBV5-8	.	.	TRBJ1-2	TGTGCCAGCAGCCCGGACAGAAACTATGGCTACACCTTC	CASSPDRNYGYTF
TRBV5-1	.	.	TRBJ2-7	TGCGCCAGCAGCTTGGCCTCCGGACTTTCCACCTACGAGCAGTACTTC	CASSLASGLSTYEQYF
TRBV5-5	.	TRBD2	TRBJ2-2	TGTGCCAGCAGCTTGTGGCTAGCGGGGGTTTTTTCCTCGACCGGGGAGCTGTTTTTT	CASSLWLAGVFSSTGELFF
TRBV5-4	.	TRBD1	TRBJ1-1	TGTGCCAGCACCAAACAGGGGAGGGAAGCTTTCTTT	CASTKQGREAFF
TRBV12-5	once	.	TRBJ2-7	TGTGCTAGTGGTTTGGCGGGGAGCCACGAGCAGTACTTC	CASGLAGSHEQYF
TRBV10-3	few	TRBD1	TRBJ1-5	TGTGCCTCGCGACAGGGGGGGAACAATCAGCCCCAGCATTTT	CASRQGGNNQPQHF
TRBV11-2	.	.	TRBJ2-5	TGTGCCAGCAGCTTAGGGTCAGGTCAAGAGACCCAGTACTTC	CASSLGSGQETQYF
TRBV6-1	.	TRBD1	TRBJ1-2	TGTGCCAGCAGTGGGTGGACAGGGGAATTATTCTTCCATGGCTACACCTTC	CASSGWTGELFFHGYTF
TRBV6-4	.	TRBD1	TRBJ1-2	TGTGCCAGCATCTGGACAGGGAAAATAGATGGCTACACCTTC	CASIWTGKIDGYTF
TRBV4-3	once	TRBD1	TRBJ2-2	TGCGCCAGCAGCCAAGGTTGGGGACAGGGTTCCGGGGAGCTGTTTTTT	CASSQGWGQGSGELFF
TRBV5-1	.	.	TRBJ2-7	TGCGCCAGCAGCTTGGAAGGCGGTCCCTACGAGCAGTACTTC	CASSLEGGPYEQYF
TRBV6-5	.	.	TRBJ1-2	TGTGCCAGCAGTTACTCGGGCGGGATCTATGGCTACACCTTC	CASSYSGGIYGYTF
TRBV5-1	.	.	TRBJ2-6	TGCGCCAGCAGCCCAGACCCAGGCTCTGGGGCCAACGTCCTGACTTTC	CASSPDPGSGANVLTF